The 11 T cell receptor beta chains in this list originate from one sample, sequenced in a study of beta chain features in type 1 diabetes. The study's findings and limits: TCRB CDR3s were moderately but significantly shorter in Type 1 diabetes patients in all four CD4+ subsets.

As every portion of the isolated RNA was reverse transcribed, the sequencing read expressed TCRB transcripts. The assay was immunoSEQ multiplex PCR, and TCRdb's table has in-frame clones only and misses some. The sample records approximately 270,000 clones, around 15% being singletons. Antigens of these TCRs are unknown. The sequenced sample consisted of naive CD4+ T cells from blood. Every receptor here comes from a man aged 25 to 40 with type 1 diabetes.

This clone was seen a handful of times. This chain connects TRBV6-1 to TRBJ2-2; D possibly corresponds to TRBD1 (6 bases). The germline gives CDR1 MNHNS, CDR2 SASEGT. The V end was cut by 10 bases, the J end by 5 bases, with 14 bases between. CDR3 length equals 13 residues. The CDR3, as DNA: TGTGCCACCAAGACAGGAGTTACCGGGGAGCTGTTTTTT. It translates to CATKTGVTGELFF.

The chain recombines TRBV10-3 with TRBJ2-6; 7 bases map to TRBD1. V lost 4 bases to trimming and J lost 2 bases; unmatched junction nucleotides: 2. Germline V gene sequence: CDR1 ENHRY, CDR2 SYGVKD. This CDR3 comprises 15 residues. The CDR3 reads CAISGQGPGANVLTF. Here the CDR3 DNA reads TGTGCCATCAGTGGACAGGGACCTGGGGCCAACGTCCTGACTTTC.

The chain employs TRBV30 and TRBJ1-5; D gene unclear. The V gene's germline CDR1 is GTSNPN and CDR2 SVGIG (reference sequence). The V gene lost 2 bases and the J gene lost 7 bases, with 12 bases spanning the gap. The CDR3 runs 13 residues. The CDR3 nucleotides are TGTGCCTGGAGTCTCACCACGGGGCAGCCCCAGCATTTT. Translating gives CAWSLTTGQPQHF.

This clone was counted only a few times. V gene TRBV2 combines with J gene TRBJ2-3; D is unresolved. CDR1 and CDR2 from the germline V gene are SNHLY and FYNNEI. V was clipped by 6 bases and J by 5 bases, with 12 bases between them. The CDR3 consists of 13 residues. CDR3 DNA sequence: TGTGCCAGCAGCCAACTTTTGCAAGATACGCAGTATTTT. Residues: CASSQLLQDTQYF.

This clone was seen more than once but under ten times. The chain's CDR3 is CATHDRGHEKLFF. The CDR3, as DNA: TGTGCCACCCACGACAGGGGGCATGAAAAACTGTTTTTT. The chain uses TRBV28 and TRBJ1-4, with 10 nucleotides matching TRBD1. The CDR3 totals 13 residues. The V segment lost 10 bases and the J segment 6 bases; nucleotides outside the gene matches: 5. Per germline, CDR1 MDHEN and CDR2 SYDVKM.

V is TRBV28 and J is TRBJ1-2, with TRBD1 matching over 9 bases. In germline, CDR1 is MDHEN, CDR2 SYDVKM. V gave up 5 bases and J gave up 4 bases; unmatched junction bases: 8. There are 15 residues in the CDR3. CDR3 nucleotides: TGTGCCAGCAGTCCACAGGGGGCTGGTATCTATGGCTACACCTTC. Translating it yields CASSPQGAGIYGYTF.

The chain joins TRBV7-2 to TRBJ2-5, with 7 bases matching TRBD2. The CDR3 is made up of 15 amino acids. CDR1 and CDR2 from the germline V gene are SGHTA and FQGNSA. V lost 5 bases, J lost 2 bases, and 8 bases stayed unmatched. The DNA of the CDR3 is TGTGCCAGCAGCCCAGGAGCTAGCGGACAAGAGACCCAGTACTTC. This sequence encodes CASSPGASGQETQYF.

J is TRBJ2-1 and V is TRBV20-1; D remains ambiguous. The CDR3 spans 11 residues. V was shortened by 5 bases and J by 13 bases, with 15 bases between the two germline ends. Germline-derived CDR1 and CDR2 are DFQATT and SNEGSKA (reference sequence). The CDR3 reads CSAPSRQTQFF. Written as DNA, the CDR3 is TGCAGTGCTCCTTCCAGACAAACCCAGTTCTTC.

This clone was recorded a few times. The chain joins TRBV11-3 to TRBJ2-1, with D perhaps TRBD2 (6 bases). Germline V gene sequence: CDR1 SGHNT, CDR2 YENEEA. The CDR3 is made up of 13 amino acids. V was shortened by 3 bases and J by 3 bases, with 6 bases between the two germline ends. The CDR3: CASSLTSYNEQFF. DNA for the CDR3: TGTGCCAGCAGCTTGACTAGCTACAATGAGCAGTTCTTC.

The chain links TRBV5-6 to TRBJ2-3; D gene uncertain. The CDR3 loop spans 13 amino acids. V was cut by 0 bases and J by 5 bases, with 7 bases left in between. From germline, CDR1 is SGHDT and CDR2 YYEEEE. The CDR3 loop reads CASSLDPGDTQYF. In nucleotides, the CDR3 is TGTGCCAGCAGCTTGGACCCAGGAGATACGCAGTATTTT.

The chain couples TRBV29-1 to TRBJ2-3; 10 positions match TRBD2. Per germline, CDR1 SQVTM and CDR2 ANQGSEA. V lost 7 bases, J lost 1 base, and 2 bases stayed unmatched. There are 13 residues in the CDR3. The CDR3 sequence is CSGLAGGTDTQYF. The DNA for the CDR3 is TGCAGCGGGCTAGCGGGGGGCACAGATACGCAGTATTTT.